The 13 T cell receptor beta chains presented below share a single source sample, sequenced in a study of blood T cell repertoires in COVID-19. The data were produced by immunoSEQ multiplex PCR, yet TCRdb's version contains in-frame clones alone and is incomplete. The sample lists 100,000 to 150,000 clones; over 80% were seen once. The sample taken for sequencing was peripheral blood. The source is a man aged 40-49 years with active or convalescent COVID-19.

This clone was seen a few times. V and J are TRBV25-1 and TRBJ2-1, with D unresolved. The CDR3 contains 13 residues. Germline V gives CDR1 MGHDK, CDR2 SYGVNS. Trimming took off 2 bases at V and 4 bases at J, with 6 bases between the two ends. CDR3 region: CASSEPKYNEQFF. In DNA form, the CDR3 reads TGTGCCAGCAGTGAACCTAAATACAATGAGCAGTTCTTC.

The chain's CDR3 is CASSMRRDSGEQYF. The CDR3 DNA sequence: TGTGCCAGTAGTATGAGGAGGGACTCGGGCGAGCAGTACTTC. V usage is TRBV19 and J usage is TRBJ2-7, with TRBD2 as a possible D gene (6 bases). CDR1 and CDR2 (germline): LNHDA, SQIVND (reference sequence). The ends were cut back, 3 bases at V and 6 bases at J, with 15 bases in the middle. The CDR3 has 14 amino acids.

The rearrangement joins TRBV10-3 to TRBJ1-1, with D perhaps matching TRBD1 (6 bases). The CDR3 length is 16 residues. V was shortened by 3 bases and J by 7 bases, with 21 bases between the two germline ends. The germline CDR1 and CDR2 sequences are ENHRY and SYGVKD. CDR3 region: CAISDHLGQTTGEAFF. CDR3 DNA sequence: TGTGCCATCAGTGACCATCTTGGACAGACCACGGGTGAAGCTTTCTTT.

This chain links TRBV6-5 with TRBJ1-3, with 8 nucleotides matching TRBD1. Per the germline V gene, CDR1 is MNHEY and CDR2 is SVGAGI. The CDR3 contains 15 residues. After removal of 7 bases from V and 2 bases from J, the junction contained 7 bases not matched to a gene. CDR3 DNA: TGTGCCAGCACCCAAACAGGGGGGACTGGAAACACCATATATTTT. Translating it yields CASTQTGGTGNTIYF.

This clone was found a few times. The same CDR3 also results from other DNA sequences found in this sample. This chain links TRBV7-2 with TRBJ2-7, with 10 nucleotides matching TRBD1. CDR1 and CDR2 (germline): SGHTA, FQGNSA. This CDR3 region has 14 residues. The V and J ends lost 1 base and 4 bases, in that order; junction bases with no gene match: 1. CDR3 DNA: TGTGCCAGCAGCTTAGGACAGGGGGCTTACGAGCAGTACTTC. It specifies CASSLGQGAYEQYF.

The CDR3 loop reads CASSETSGGYEQFF. CDR3 DNA sequence: TGTGCCAGCAGTGAAACTAGCGGGGGGTATGAGCAGTTCTTC. The chain has TRBV6-1 and TRBJ2-1; 12 nucleotides align to TRBD2. CDR1 and CDR2 from the germline V gene are MNHNS and SASEGT. The CDR3 spans 14 residues. The J segment lost 8 bases and the V segment lost 2 bases, leaving 1 base of the junction unmatched.

This rearrangement joins TRBV5-1 to TRBJ2-5, with 10 bases lining up with TRBD2. Losses at the gene ends were 0 bases for V and 0 bases for J; bases not matched to a gene: 5. CDR3 size: 17 residues. CDR1 is SGHRS, CDR2 YFSETQ, per germline. In nucleotides, the CDR3 is TGCGCCAGCAGCTTGGGTCTAGCGGGGGCGTACCAAGAGACCCAGTACTTC. Encoded protein: CASSLGLAGAYQETQYF.

The genes are TRBV30 and TRBJ1-5; the match to TRBD1 covers 8 bases. The J segment lost 3 bases and the V segment lost 4 bases, leaving 5 bases of the junction unmatched. Germline-derived CDR1 and CDR2 are GTSNPN and SVGIG (reference sequence). CDR3 length: 14 residues. CDR3 region: CAWTLTGANQPQHF. CDR3 DNA sequence: TGTGCCTGGACCCTGACAGGGGCCAATCAGCCCCAGCATTTT.

The chain recombines TRBV7-3 with TRBJ1-1; TRBD1 agrees at 8 bases. The CDR3 spans 13 residues. V lost 6 bases and J lost 4; bases outside the gene matches: 4. Germline-derived CDR1 and CDR2 are SGHTA and FQGTGA. CDR3 sequence: CASRDRASTEAFF. The CDR3 bases are TGTGCCAGCAGGGACAGGGCGAGCACTGAAGCTTTCTTT.

The chain joins TRBV7-3 to TRBJ2-3; 7 nucleotides align to TRBD2. The CDR3 length is 15 residues. From germline, CDR1 is SGHTA and CDR2 FQGTGA. After removal of 2 bases from V and 0 bases from J, the junction contained 2 bases not matched to a gene. Here the CDR3 reads CASSLSAGSTDTQYF. CDR3 nucleotides: TGTGCCAGCAGCTTATCAGCGGGGAGCACAGATACGCAGTATTTT. The whole variable domain, remainder taken from reference TRBV7-3 and TRBJ2-3, is GAGVSQTPSNKVTEKGKYVELRCDPISGHTALYWYRQSLGQGPEFLIYFQGTGAADDSGLPNDRFFAVRPEGSVSTLKIQRTERGDSAVYLCASSLSAGSTDTQYFGPGTRLTVL.

V is TRBV5-4 and J is TRBJ2-5; TRBD2 agrees at 8 bases. This CDR3 has 16 residues. The V segment lost 3 bases and the J segment 5 bases; nucleotides outside the gene matches: 12. Germline CDR1 SGHNT, CDR2 YYREEE (reference sequence). The CDR3 reads CASSSGGLGSGETQYF. For the CDR3, the DNA is TGTGCCAGCAGCTCGGGGGGACTAGGCTCTGGGGAGACCCAGTACTTC.

The J gene is TRBJ1-4, the V gene TRBV19; TRBD1 aligns across 7 bases. V trimming: 7 bases; J trimming: 6 bases; junction bases outside the gene matches: 11. The CDR3 contains 15 residues. The germline V gene encodes CDR1 LNHDA and CDR2 SQIVND (reference sequence). The CDR3 coding sequence is TGTGCCAGTACAATAACCGACAGGGCTCATGAAAAACTGTTTTTT. Translating it yields CASTITDRAHEKLFF.

The CDR3: CSVLSTSGGGEQYF. The CDR3 DNA reads as TGCAGCGTCCTCAGTACGAGTGGGGGGGGCGAGCAGTACTTC. The rearrangement links TRBV29-1 to TRBJ2-7, with 7 positions matching TRBD2. Germline CDR1 is SQVTM and CDR2 is ANQGSEA. This CDR3 is built from 14 residues. The V gene end was trimmed by 6 bases and the J gene end by 6 bases; junction bases not matched to a gene: 14.